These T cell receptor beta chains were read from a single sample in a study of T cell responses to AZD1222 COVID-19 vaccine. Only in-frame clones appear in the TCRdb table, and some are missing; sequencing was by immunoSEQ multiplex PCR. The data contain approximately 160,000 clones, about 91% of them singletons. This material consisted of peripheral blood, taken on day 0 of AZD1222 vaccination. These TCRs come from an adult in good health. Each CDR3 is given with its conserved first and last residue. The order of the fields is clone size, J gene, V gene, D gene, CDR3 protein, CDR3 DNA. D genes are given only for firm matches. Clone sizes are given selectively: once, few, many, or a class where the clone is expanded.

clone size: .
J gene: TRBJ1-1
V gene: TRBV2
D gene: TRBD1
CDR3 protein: CASSPHTGAPEAFF
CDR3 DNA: TGTGCCAGCAGCCCCCATACAGGGGCCCCTGAAGCTTTCTTT

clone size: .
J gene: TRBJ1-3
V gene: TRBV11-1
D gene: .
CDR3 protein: CASSTAVSGNTIYF
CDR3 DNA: TGTGCCAGCAGTACAGCGGTCTCTGGAAACACCATATATTTT

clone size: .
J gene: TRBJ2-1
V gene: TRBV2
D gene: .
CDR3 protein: CASSVGPYNEQFF
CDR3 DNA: TGTGCCAGCAGTGTTGGTCCCTACAATGAGCAGTTCTTC

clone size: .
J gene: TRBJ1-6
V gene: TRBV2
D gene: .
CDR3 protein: CASRKGTNSPLHF
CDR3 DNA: TGTGCCAGCAGGAAAGGGACTAATTCACCCCTCCACTTT

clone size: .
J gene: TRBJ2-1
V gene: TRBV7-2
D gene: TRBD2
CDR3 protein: CASSLGLAGGEQFF
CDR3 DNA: TGTGCCAGCAGCTTAGGTTTAGCGGGAGGTGAGCAGTTCTTC

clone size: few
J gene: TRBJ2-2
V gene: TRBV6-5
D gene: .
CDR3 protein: CASTGWWDTGELFF
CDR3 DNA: TGTGCCAGCACAGGGTGGTGGGACACCGGGGAGCTGTTTTTT

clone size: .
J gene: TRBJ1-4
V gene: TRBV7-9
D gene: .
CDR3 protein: CASSLALGATNEKLFF
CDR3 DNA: TGTGCCAGCAGCTTAGCGCTGGGTGCAACTAATGAAAAACTGTTTTTT

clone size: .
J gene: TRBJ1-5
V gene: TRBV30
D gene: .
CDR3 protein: CAWSKKGNQPQHF
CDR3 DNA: TGTGCCTGGAGTAAAAAGGGGAATCAGCCCCAGCATTTT

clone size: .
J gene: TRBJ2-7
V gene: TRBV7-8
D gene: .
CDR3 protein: CASSLAGSGLPYEQYF
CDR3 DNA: TGTGCCAGCAGCTTAGCAGGGTCAGGGCTGCCCTACGAGCAGTACTTC

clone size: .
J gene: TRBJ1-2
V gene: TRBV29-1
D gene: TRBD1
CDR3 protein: CSVEDPTGNYGYTF
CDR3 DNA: TGCAGCGTTGAAGACCCGACAGGGAACTATGGCTACACCTTC

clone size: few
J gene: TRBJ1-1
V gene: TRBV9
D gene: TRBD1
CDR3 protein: CASSLLQGGTEAFF
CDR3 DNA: TGTGCCAGCAGCCTCCTACAGGGGGGCACTGAAGCTTTCTTT

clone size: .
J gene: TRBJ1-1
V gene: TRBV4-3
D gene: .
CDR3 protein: CASSQGGPGGTEAFF
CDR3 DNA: TGCGCCAGCAGCCAAGGGGGTCCCGGGGGCACTGAAGCTTTCTTT

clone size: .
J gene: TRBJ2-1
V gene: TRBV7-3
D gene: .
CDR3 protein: CASSPNDYSVDNEQFF
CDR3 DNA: TGTGCCAGCAGCCCTAATGACTATAGCGTAGACAATGAGCAGTTCTTC

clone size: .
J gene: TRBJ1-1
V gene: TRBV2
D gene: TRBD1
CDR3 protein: CASRYSGTEEAFF
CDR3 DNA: TGTGCCAGCAGGTATAGTGGGACAGAGGAAGCTTTCTTT

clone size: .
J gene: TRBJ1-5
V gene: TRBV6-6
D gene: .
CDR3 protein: CASTSDNHQPQHF
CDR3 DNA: TGTGCCAGCACTTCGGACAACCATCAGCCCCAGCATTTT

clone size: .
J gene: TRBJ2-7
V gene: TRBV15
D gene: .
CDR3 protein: CATSRAQVRDYEQYF
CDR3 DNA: TGTGCCACCAGCAGAGCACAAGTCCGGGACTACGAGCAGTACTTC

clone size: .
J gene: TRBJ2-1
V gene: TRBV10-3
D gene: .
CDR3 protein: CAISRDSNEQFF
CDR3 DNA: TGTGCCATCAGCCGGGACTCGAATGAGCAGTTCTTC

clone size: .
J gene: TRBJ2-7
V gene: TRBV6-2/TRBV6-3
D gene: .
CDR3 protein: CASSLALFGEQYF
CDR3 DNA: TGTGCCAGCAGTCTGGCCCTTTTCGGCGAGCAGTACTTC

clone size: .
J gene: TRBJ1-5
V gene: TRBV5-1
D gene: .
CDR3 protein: CASSLDPGGNQPQHF
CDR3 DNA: TGCGCCAGCAGCTTGGATCCAGGGGGCAATCAGCCCCAGCATTTT

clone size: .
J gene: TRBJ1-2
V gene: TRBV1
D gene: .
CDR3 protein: CTSLYGYTF
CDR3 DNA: TGCACCAGCCTCTATGGCTACACCTTC